The 27 T cell receptor beta chains below were found in one sample sequenced in a study of T-cell reconstitution after alpha-beta-depleted transplantation in children. During its preparation, the TCRbeta library received unique molecular identifiers. MiXCR, run by TCRdb on the PCR reads, gives a single entry per CDR3 protein. This table has a few hundred thousand distinct CDR3 sequences, roughly a quarter appearing once. The source was PBMCs, collected before TCRalphabeta/CD19-depleted stem cell transplant. The receptor source for this set is a girl aged 2 to 10 with Fanconi anemia, due to receive a stem cell transplant.

The chain uses TRBV12-3 or TRBV12-4 and TRBJ2-7; D is possibly TRBD2 (7 bases). Trimming removed 5 bases from V and 6 bases from J, with 20 bases in between. CDR3 length equals 15 residues. CDR3 bases: TGTGCCAGCAGTCTAATACTAGGGGGGGCCGGCGAGCAGTACTTC. Its protein product is CASSLILGGAGEQYF.

The chain joins TRBV20-1 to TRBJ2-2; a possible D gene is TRBD2 (5 bases). CDR3 length: 14 residues. Germline V CDR1 and CDR2: DFQATT, SNEGSKA (reference sequence). The germline V and J ends were trimmed by 1 base and 4 bases, with 10 bases remaining between them. The chain's CDR3 is CSARVVAITGELFF. The CDR3 bases are TGCAGTGCTAGAGTGGTAGCGATCACCGGGGAGCTGTTTTTT.

V is TRBV5-1 and J is TRBJ2-7; 13 bases align to TRBD2. Germline CDR1 is SGHRS and CDR2 is YFSETQ. J lost 4 bases, V lost 5 bases, and 6 bases had no gene match. This CDR3 has 15 amino acids. This CDR3 is CASRLRTSGSYEQYF. The CDR3, as DNA: TGCGCCAGCAGACTCCGGACTAGCGGGAGTTACGAGCAGTACTTC.

This clonotype was observed once. The chain carries TRBV20-1 and TRBJ1-6; D ambiguous. Trimming took 1 base from V and 10 from J, leaving 11 bases between them. The germline gives CDR1 DFQATT, CDR2 SNEGSKA (reference sequence). The CDR3 consists of 13 residues. The CDR3 loop is CSARGPPGSPLHF. The CDR3 region has the DNA TGCAGTGCTAGAGGACCGCCGGGCTCACCCCTCCACTTT.

V usage is TRBV20-1 and J usage is TRBJ2-1, with D hard to call. The germline V and J ends were trimmed by 5 bases and 1 base, with 9 bases remaining between them. This CDR3 is 13 amino acids long. CDR1 and CDR2 (germline): DFQATT, SNEGSKA (reference sequence). The CDR3 spells CSAVSRSYNEQFF. The CDR3 DNA reads TGCAGTGCTGTCTCCCGATCCTACAATGAGCAGTTCTTC.

The chain joins TRBV30 to TRBJ2-1; TRBD2 matches 11 bases. CDR3 length: 13 amino acids. The J segment lost 2 bases and the V segment lost 7 bases, leaving 1 base of the junction unmatched. From germline, CDR1 is GTSNPN and CDR2 SVGIG (reference sequence). In nucleotides, the CDR3 is TGTGCCTTTAGCGGGAGGGCCTACAATGAGCAGTTCTTC. Amino acid sequence: CAFSGRAYNEQFF. Supplemented by reference TRBV30 and TRBJ2-1, the full variable domain reads SQTIHQWPATLVQPVGSPLSLECTVEGTSNPNLYWYRQAAGRGLQLLFYSVGIGQISSEVPQNLSASRPQDRQFILSSKKLLLSDSGFYLCAFSGRAYNEQFFGPGTRLTVL.

The sample holds a few counts of this clonotype. The J gene is TRBJ1-2, the V gene TRBV18, with D hard to call. Germline values: CDR1 KGHSH, CDR2 LQKENI. V was shortened by 0 bases and J by 6 bases, with 11 bases between the two germline ends. The CDR3 has 14 amino acids. The CDR3 region is CASSPPGAEDGYTF. In DNA, the CDR3 is TGTGCCAGCTCACCACCGGGAGCAGAAGATGGCTACACCTTC. The full variable domain, with the rest looked up from reference TRBV18 and TRBJ1-2, is NAGVMQNPRHLVRRRGQEARLRCSPMKGHSHVYWYRQLPEEGLKFMVYLQKENIIDESGMPKERFSAEFPKEGPSILRIQQVVRGDSAAYFCASSPPGAEDGYTFGSGTRLTVV.

The CDR3 bases are TGCAGCGTCAGGGGTGAAGACCACGCAGATACGCAGTATTTT. It codes for CSVRGEDHADTQYF. This sequence joins TRBV29-1 and TRBJ2-3; weak D call: TRBD1 (6 bases). The CDR3 covers 14 residues. CDR1 and CDR2 (germline): SQVTM, ANQGSEA. Deletions cut 6 bases from V and 4 bases from J, with 17 bases between.

This clonotype was counted ten times or more. The rearrangement links TRBV21-1 to TRBJ1-1; the D call TRBD1 from the table was never checked on the DNA. TRBV21-1 is marked as a pseudogene. The CDR3 loop spans 14 amino acids. CDR3 bases: TGTGCCAGCAGCATCCTCATCAGGGTTAAGGAAGCTTTCTTT. Translation gives CASSILIRVKEAFF.

The chain has TRBV28 and TRBJ2-5; maybe TRBD1 (6 bases). V lost 0 bases, J lost 1 base, and 12 bases lay in between. Germline V gives CDR1 MDHEN, CDR2 SYDVKM. The CDR3 is 16 amino acids. CDR3 residues: CASSLWRGIVQETQYF. For the CDR3, the DNA is TGTGCCAGCAGTTTATGGAGGGGGATAGTCCAAGAGACCCAGTACTTC.

This clonotype was recorded a few times. DNA of the CDR3: TGTGCCAGCAGCCATCCCTCGGGGATTGAGCAGTTCTTC. Protein product: CASSHPSGIEQFF. This chain joins TRBV4-2 and TRBJ2-1, with D tentatively TRBD2 (5 bases). The CDR3 loop spans 13 amino acids. Trimming pared 3 bases from V and 9 bases from J, leaving 12 bases between. Germline loops: CDR1 LGHNA, CDR2 YNFKEQ.

This clonotype was counted a few times. The chain couples TRBV7-6 to TRBJ2-7; D may be TRBD2 (5 bases). V dropped 3 bases and J dropped 5 bases, with 11 bases sitting between them. The CDR3 totals 13 residues. Germline CDR1 SGHVS, CDR2 FNYEAQ. The CDR3 spells CASSLGSADEQYF. The CDR3 DNA follows: TGTGCCAGCAGCTTGGGGAGTGCAGACGAGCAGTACTTC.

This clonotype was observed at least ten times. The chain has TRBV5-1 and TRBJ2-3; the D is unclear. V shed 4 bases and J shed 4 bases, with 4 bases lying between them. The germline V gene encodes CDR1 SGHRS and CDR2 YFSETQ. This CDR3 is built from 11 residues. The CDR3 DNA reads TGCGCCAGCAGCAACTCAGATACGCAGTATTTT. It translates to CASSNSDTQYF.

This clonotype was seen only a few times. V usage is TRBV20-1 and J usage is TRBJ2-1; TRBD2 matches at 8 bases. This CDR3 is built from 13 residues. Trimming cost V 3 bases and J 8 bases; bases outside gene matches: 6. Germline V CDR1 and CDR2: DFQATT, SNEGSKA (reference sequence). CDR3 residues: CSASLGLGDEQFF. The CDR3 DNA follows: TGCAGTGCTAGTTTGGGACTAGGCGATGAGCAGTTCTTC.

The gene calls are TRBV7-2 and TRBJ2-2; no definite D call. V shed 0 bases and J shed 7 bases, with 9 bases lying between them. The germline V gene has CDR1 SGHTA and CDR2 FQGNSA. The CDR3 is 14 residues long. The CDR3 DNA follows: TGTGCCAGCAGCTTAGCGGGTACTTTCGGGGAGCTGTTTTTT. Protein: CASSLAGTFGELFF.

With respect to this clonotype: Germline is not matched at one junction end, which may reflect a read error. The rearrangement joins TRBV12-3 or TRBV12-4 to TRBJ2-5; D tentatively fits TRBD1 or TRBD2 (5 bases each). The CDR3 has 15 residues. This CDR3 is CASSSPRGRGETEYF. CDR3 bases: TGTGCCAGCAGTTCTCCTCGAGGCCGAGGGGAGACCGAGTACTTC.

The chain combines TRBV6-5 with TRBJ2-1; D unclear. The V gene lost 7 bases and the J gene lost 10 bases, with 11 bases spanning the gap. The germline V gene has CDR1 MNHEY and CDR2 SVGAGI. The CDR3 length is 11 residues. The CDR3 region has the DNA TGTGCCAGCACCGACTTGGGCGAGCAGTTCTTC. It yields the protein CASTDLGEQFF.

The genes are TRBV20-1 and TRBJ2-7; no firm D call. V lost 3 bases and J 3 bases, leaving 9 bases between the germline ends. The CDR3 has 12 residues. The V gene's germline CDR1 is DFQATT and CDR2 SNEGSKA (reference sequence). The chain's CDR3 is CSARGLSYEQYF. The CDR3 DNA reads TGCAGTGCTAGGGGCCTAAGCTACGAGCAGTACTTC.

This chain joins TRBV19 and TRBJ2-7, with TRBD1 identical over 7 bases. The V gene's germline CDR1 is LNHDA and CDR2 SQIVND (reference sequence). The CDR3 runs 14 residues. V lost 6 bases to trimming and J lost 1 base; unmatched junction nucleotides: 6. The DNA of the CDR3 is TGTGCCAGTAGGGACAGGCCTTCTTCCTACGAGCAGTACTTC. Encoded protein: CASRDRPSSYEQYF. The entire variable domain, with the rest obtained from reference TRBV19 and TRBJ2-7, is as follows: DGGITQSPKYLFRKEGQNVTLSCEQNLNHDAMYWYRQDPGQGLRLIYYSQIVNDFQKGDIAEGYSVSREKKESFPLTVTSAQKNPTAFYLCASRDRPSSYEQYFGPGTRLTVT.

This clonotype was seen a handful of times. This chain joins TRBV29-1 and TRBJ2-4, with D possibly matching TRBD2 (6 bases). This CDR3 is 13 amino acids long. Trimming shortened V by 4 bases and J by 1 base, and 8 bases separated the two germline ends. CDR1 and CDR2 (germline): SQVTM, ANQGSEA. DNA for the CDR3: TGCAGCGTTGTCGCGGGGGCCAAAAACATTCAGTACTTC. Its translation is CSVVAGAKNIQYF.

This clonotype was seen ten or more times. The chain joins TRBV20-1 to TRBJ2-4; 9 bases fit TRBD1. The CDR3 spans 14 residues. CDR1 is DFQATT, CDR2 SNEGSKA, per germline (reference sequence). J lost 5 bases, V lost 5 bases, and 7 bases had no gene match. CDR3 sequence (DNA): TGCAGTGCTTCCGGGACAGGGTCGCAAAACATTCAGTACTTC. Protein sequence: CSASGTGSQNIQYF.

This clonotype has ten or more counts. The chain uses TRBV29-1 and TRBJ2-5; 8 bases are shared with TRBD2. V dropped 6 bases and J dropped 7; count of bases not matched to a gene: 10. The CDR3 totals 13 residues. The germline gives CDR1 SQVTM, CDR2 ANQGSEA. CDR3 region: CSVDWTSGGTQYF. CDR3 coding DNA: TGCAGCGTGGACTGGACCAGCGGGGGGACCCAGTACTTC.

The genes are TRBV11-2 and TRBJ2-2; D remains ambiguous. The CDR3 has 18 amino acids. V was shortened by 0 bases and J by 0 bases, with 14 bases between the two germline ends. Germline V gene data show CDR1 as SGHAT and CDR2 as FQNNGV. This CDR3 reads CASSLEGLVLSNTGELFF. The DNA for the CDR3 is TGTGCCAGCAGCTTAGAGGGATTAGTCCTATCGAACACCGGGGAGCTGTTTTTT.

The chain joins TRBV20-1 to TRBJ2-1; 8 positions match TRBD2. CDR3 length equals 12 residues. Germline assignment: CDR1 DFQATT and CDR2 SNEGSKA (reference sequence). Trimming removed 7 bases from V and 8 bases from J; junction bases left unmatched: 7. CDR3: CSVEREIDEQFF. DNA of the CDR3: TGCAGTGTCGAGCGGGAGATTGATGAGCAGTTCTTC.

The chain uses TRBV20-1 and TRBJ2-2; D may correspond to TRBD1 or TRBD2 (5 bases each). Deletions cut 4 bases from V and 5 bases from J, with 14 bases between. In germline, CDR1 is DFQATT, CDR2 SNEGSKA (reference sequence). The CDR3 has 14 amino acids. CDR3 nucleotides: TGCAGTGCTACCGGGACCCTTAATACCGGGGAGCTGTTTTTT. This translates into CSATGTLNTGELFF.

This chain joins TRBV20-1 and TRBJ1-1; no clear D gene. V shed 2 bases and J shed 1 base, with 2 bases lying between them. The CDR3 covers 11 residues. CDR1 DFQATT and CDR2 SNEGSKA come from the germline V gene (reference sequence). CDR3 nucleotides: TGCAGTGCTAGATGGAACACTGAAGCTTTCTTT. This gives the protein CSARWNTEAFF.

As regards this clonotype: One base away lies a much larger clone, so this may be a sequencing read error. The conserved final phenylalanine or tryptophan is absent from the CDR3, which likely points to a read error. The chain carries TRBV29-1 and TRBJ2-1, with D maybe TRBD2 (7 bases). Trimming shortened V by 5 bases and J by 10 bases, and 15 bases separated the two germline ends. Germline V gene data show CDR1 as SQVTM and CDR2 as ANQGSEA. This CDR3 spans 12 amino acids. The CDR3 here is CSVLAGAPEQFS. CDR3 bases: TGCAGCGTTTTGGCGGGGGCCCCCGAGCAGTTCTCC.